The clone carrying this T cell receptor beta chain was detected once. These data are taken from a study of long-term antiretroviral therapy in people with HIV. Survey level was the resolution at which the v3.0 immunoSEQ assay ran. The method was immunoSEQ multiplex PCR; TCRdb's version includes in-frame clones alone and lacks a portion of them. Seen here are about 21,000 clones, more than 65% observed once, and the top ten hold 7.5% to 10%. With 1 base clipped from V and 7 bases from J, the junction kept 3 bases outside the gene matches. The CDR3 sequence is 15 residues long. Per germline, CDR1 SGHNT and CDR2 YENEEA.

This sequence joins TRBV11-3 and TRBJ1-5; 11 nucleotides agree with TRBD1. The TCR sequence derives from a man in his forties or fifties with HIV. Sequencing was performed on unsorted PBMCs, taken at the start of antiretroviral therapy. CDR3 DNA sequence: TGTGCCAGCAGCTTAGGCGGACAGGGGGCACAGCCCCAGCATTTT. This sequence encodes CASSLGGQGAQPQHF. Full variable domain (rest looked up from reference TRBV11-3 and TRBJ1-5): EAGVVQSPRYKIIEKKQPVAFWCNPISGHNTLYWYLQNLGQGPELLIRYENEEAVDDSQLPKDRFSAERLKGVDSTLKIQPAELGDSAVYLCASSLGGQGAQPQHFGDGTRLSIL.